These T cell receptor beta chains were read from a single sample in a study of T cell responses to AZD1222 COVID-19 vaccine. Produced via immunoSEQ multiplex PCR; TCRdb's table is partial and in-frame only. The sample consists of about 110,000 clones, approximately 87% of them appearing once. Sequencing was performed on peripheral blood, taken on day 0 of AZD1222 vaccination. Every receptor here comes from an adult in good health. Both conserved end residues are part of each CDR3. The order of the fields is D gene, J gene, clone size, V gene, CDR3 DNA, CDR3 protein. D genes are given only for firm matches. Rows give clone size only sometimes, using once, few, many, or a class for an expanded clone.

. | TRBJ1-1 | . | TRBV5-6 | TGTGCCAGCAGCCGTGCCCTGAGGGCTTTCTTT | CASSRALRAFF
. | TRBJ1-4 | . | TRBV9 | TGTGCCAGCAGCCCCCGGATGGGGGATGAAAAACTGTTTTTT | CASSPRMGDEKLFF
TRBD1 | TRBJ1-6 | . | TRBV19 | TGTGCCAGCGAGGGACAGGGAAATTCACCCCTCCACTTT | CASEGQGNSPLHF
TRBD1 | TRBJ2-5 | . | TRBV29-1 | TGCAGCGTAGGGGGCTCGGCCACACCAGAGACCCAGTACTTC | CSVGGSATPETQYF
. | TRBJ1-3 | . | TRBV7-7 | TGTGCCAGCAGCCGGGACCCTGGAAACACCATATATTTT | CASSRDPGNTIYF
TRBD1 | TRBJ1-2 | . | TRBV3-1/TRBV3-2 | TGTGCCAGCAGCCTCAGCCCGACAGGGTCCCGGGGCTACACCTTC | CASSLSPTGSRGYTF
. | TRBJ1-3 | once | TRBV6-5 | TGTGCCAGCAGTTACTCCTCCTTAGCTCCTGGAAACACCATATATTTT | CASSYSSLAPGNTIYF
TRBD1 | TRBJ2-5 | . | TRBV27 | TGTGCCAGCAGACCCGCAGGGGGCGGAAGGGAGACCCAGTACTTC | CASRPAGGGRETQYF
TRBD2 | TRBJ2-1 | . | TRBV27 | TGTGCCAGCAGTTTCCTCACCGGGACTAGTCTCAATGAGCAGTTCTTC | CASSFLTGTSLNEQFF
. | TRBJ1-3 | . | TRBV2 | TGTGCCAGCCCTGGGAGAGGGGTCGGAGGAAACACCATATATTTT | CASPGRGVGGNTIYF
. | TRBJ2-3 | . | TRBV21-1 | TGTTCCCAGGGGACTAGCACAGATACGCAGTATTTT | CSQGTSTDTQYF
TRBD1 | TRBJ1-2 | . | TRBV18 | TGTGCCAGCTCACCCTCTTTCGGGACAGCCCACTATGGCTACACCTTC | CASSPSFGTAHYGYTF